Each of the 30 T cell receptor beta chains below was sequenced from the same sample in a study of PD-L1 blockade in urothelial cancer. Data came from immunoSEQ multiplex PCR; TCRdb stores just in-frame clones and leaves some out. The sample yields about 83,000 clones, about 90% seen once. The sample in question was PBMCs, obtained around atezolizumab (anti-PD-L1) treatment. All receptors come from a woman in her seventies with urothelial cancer.

The chain links TRBV30 to TRBJ2-7; a possible D gene is TRBD2 (5 bases). This CDR3 comprises 14 residues. CDR1 and CDR2 from the germline V gene are GTSNPN and SVGIG (reference sequence). The V and J ends lost 0 bases and 7 bases respectively, with 16 bases between them. The CDR3 is CAWSVRPGRGEQYF. CDR3 sequence (DNA): TGTGCCTGGAGTGTACGGCCAGGCCGAGGGGAGCAGTACTTC. Based on the CDR3 plus reference TRBV30 and TRBJ2-7, the full variable domain is SQTIHQWPATLVQPVGSPLSLECTVEGTSNPNLYWYRQAAGRGLQLLFYSVGIGQISSEVPQNLSASRPQDRQFILSSKKLLLSDSGFYLCAWSVRPGRGEQYFGPGTRLTVT.

The chain joins TRBV18 to TRBJ2-5; the match to TRBD1 covers 10 bases. CDR3 length: 16 amino acids. After removal of 4 bases from V and 5 bases from J, the junction contained 10 bases not matched to a gene. CDR1 KGHSH and CDR2 LQKENI come from the germline V gene. DNA for the CDR3: TGTGCCAGCTCACTCCTCCGGGACAGGGGTGCTGAGACCCAGTACTTC. Translated, it gives CASSLLRDRGAETQYF.

The chain recombines TRBV12-2 with TRBJ2-2; the D call in the table, TRBD2, was not verified against the DNA. TRBV12-2 is a known pseudogene. There are 15 residues in the CDR3. CDR3 nucleotides: TGTGCAAGTCGCTTAGCGGAGACCCCCACCGGGGAGCTGTTTTTT. Encoded protein: CASRLAETPTGELFF.

V gene TRBV4-3 combines with J gene TRBJ2-3; 11 bases fit TRBD2. The CDR3 has 15 amino acids. CDR1 is LGHNA, CDR2 YSLEER, per germline. The V and J ends lost 1 base and 5 bases, in that order; junction bases with no gene match: 2. DNA for the CDR3: TGCGCCAGCAGCCAAGTAGCGGGGGGGCAAGATACGCAGTATTTT. It encodes CASSQVAGGQDTQYF.

The chain joins TRBV30 to TRBJ2-5; D is unclear. Trimming cost V 1 base and J 1 base, with 7 bases left between them. From germline, CDR1 is GTSNPN and CDR2 SVGIG (reference sequence). This CDR3 is built from 13 residues. CDR3 loop: CAWSEFSQETQYF. The CDR3 DNA is TGTGCCTGGAGTGAATTCAGCCAAGAGACCCAGTACTTC.

The rearrangement links TRBV10-1 to TRBJ2-3, with 9 bases that match TRBD2. There are 16 residues in the CDR3. Germline V gene data show CDR1 as WNHNN and CDR2 as SYGVQD (reference sequence). V trimming: 0 bases; J trimming: 4 bases; junction bases outside the gene matches: 5. Here the CDR3 reads CASSESWTSVADTQYF. The CDR3 DNA follows: TGCGCCAGCAGTGAGTCCTGGACTAGCGTAGCAGATACGCAGTATTTT.

CDR3 DNA: TGCGCCAGCAGCCAGGGCCCCGGGACAGTTGGAAACACCATATATTTT. Translation: CASSQGPGTVGNTIYF. The chain recombines TRBV4-3 with TRBJ1-3, with 7 bases matching TRBD1. The CDR3 sequence is 16 residues long. Trimming removed 3 bases from V and 3 bases from J; junction bases left unmatched: 8. Germline CDR1 LGHNA, CDR2 YSLEER.

This chain connects TRBV5-1 to TRBJ2-2; 12 bases line up with TRBD2. Trimming took 0 bases from V and 5 from J; bases not matched to a gene: 2. The CDR3 has 16 amino acids. CDR1 is SGHRS and CDR2 is YFSETQ in the germline V gene. The DNA of the CDR3 is TGCGCCAGCAGCTTGGTACTAGCGGGAGGAACCGGGGAGCTGTTTTTT. Its protein product is CASSLVLAGGTGELFF.

The J gene is TRBJ1-2, the V gene TRBV5-1, with 9 nucleotides matching TRBD1. The CDR3 covers 15 residues. The germline CDR1 and CDR2 sequences are SGHRS and YFSETQ. V lost 0 bases to trimming and J lost 1 base; unmatched junction nucleotides: 1. The CDR3 nucleotides are TGCGCCAGCAGCTTGGGACAGGGGGATAACTATGGCTACACCTTC. Its translation is CASSLGQGDNYGYTF.

The chain recombines TRBV7-8 with TRBJ2-7; 16 bases align to TRBD2. The CDR3 totals 18 residues. Germline CDR1 is SGHVS and CDR2 is FQNEAQ. The V gene end was trimmed by 5 bases and the J gene end by 0 bases; junction bases not matched to a gene: 7. CDR3 bases: TGTGCCAGCAGCCCAGGTGGGACTAGCGGGAGGGGCTCCTACGAGCAGTACTTC. Its translation: CASSPGGTSGRGSYEQYF.

The chain links TRBV2 to TRBJ2-1; TRBD2 is a possible D gene (7 bases). CDR1 SNHLY and CDR2 FYNNEI come from the germline V gene. CDR3 length: 16 residues. With 3 bases removed from V and 9 bases from J, the gap between germline ends came to 21 bases. CDR3 DNA sequence: TGTGCCAGCAGTGATCAGGGGTGGGGGGGAACTCGTGAGCAGTTCTTC. It translates to CASSDQGWGGTREQFF.

In its sample, this clone was seen a few times. This rearrangement joins TRBV2 to TRBJ2-2; 11 bases line up with TRBD1. This CDR3 is built from 18 residues. The V gene end was trimmed by 6 bases and the J gene end by 4 bases; junction bases not matched to a gene: 13. Germline lookup yields CDR1 SNHLY and CDR2 FYNNEI. The CDR3 DNA follows: TGTGCCAGCAGGATTTGGACAGGGGGCCCGATTTCCACCGGGGAGCTGTTTTTT. Translated: CASRIWTGGPISTGELFF.

The V and J genes are TRBV5-1 and TRBJ2-7; 7 positions match TRBD1. V gave up 2 bases and J gave up 4 bases; unmatched junction bases: 3. The CDR3 totals 13 residues. The germline V gene has CDR1 SGHRS and CDR2 YFSETQ. The CDR3 sequence is CASSLGGMYEQYF. CDR3 nucleotide sequence: TGCGCCAGCAGCTTAGGGGGCATGTACGAGCAGTACTTC.

V is TRBV7-9 and J is TRBJ2-1; possibly TRBD1 for D (6 bases). Trimming pared 1 base from V and 7 bases from J, leaving 14 bases between. CDR1 SEHNR and CDR2 FQNEAQ come from the germline V gene (reference sequence). The CDR3 covers 15 residues. CDR3: CASSLGGPGENEQFF. The DNA of the CDR3 is TGTGCCAGCAGCTTAGGCGGCCCAGGGGAAAATGAGCAGTTCTTC.

The chain uses TRBV2 and TRBJ1-2, with 11 nucleotides matching TRBD1. Unmatched junction bases numbered 3, after V lost 2 bases and J lost 7 bases. CDR1 SNHLY and CDR2 FYNNEI come from the germline V gene. The CDR3 sequence is 14 residues long. The CDR3 region is CASSEMGQGGGYTF. The CDR3 nucleotides are TGTGCCAGCAGTGAAATGGGACAGGGGGGTGGCTACACCTTC.

The chain couples TRBV11-3 to TRBJ2-5; 8 bases map to TRBD1. The CDR3 is 13 residues long. V shed 9 bases, J shed 2 bases, and the junction held 5 bases outside the gene matches. The germline CDR1 and CDR2 sequences are SGHNT and YENEEA. In DNA, the CDR3 is TGTGCCAGTTCCAGGACAGGGCAAGAGACCCAGTACTTC. Translated: CASSRTGQETQYF. Full variable domain (outside the CDR3, taken from reference TRBV11-3 and TRBJ2-5): EAGVVQSPRYKIIEKKQPVAFWCNPISGHNTLYWYLQNLGQGPELLIRYENEEAVDDSQLPKDRFSAERLKGVDSTLKIQPAELGDSAVYLCASSRTGQETQYFGPGTRLLVL.

The chain carries TRBV7-6 and TRBJ1-1, with D possibly matching TRBD1 (6 bases). In germline, CDR1 is SGHVS, CDR2 FNYEAQ. This CDR3 is built from 15 residues. The ends were cut back, 1 base at V and 3 bases at J, with 12 bases in the middle. The CDR3 is CASSLGTGQDTEAFF. Here the CDR3 DNA reads TGTGCCAGCAGCTTAGGAACAGGGCAGGACACTGAAGCTTTCTTT.

The chain carries TRBV30 and TRBJ2-4, with D perhaps matching TRBD2 (6 bases). The germline CDR1 and CDR2 sequences are GTSNPN and SVGIG (reference sequence). With 5 bases removed from V and 7 bases from J, the gap between germline ends came to 15 bases. The CDR3 sequence is 13 residues long. CDR3 region: CAWGAEGWNIQYF. CDR3 nucleotides: TGTGCCTGGGGTGCGGAGGGCTGGAACATTCAGTACTTC.

The CDR3, as DNA: TGTGCCAGTAGCCTGACTAGCGGGAGCACAGATACGCAGTATTTT. This sequence encodes CASSLTSGSTDTQYF. The V gene is TRBV19, the J gene TRBJ2-3; 10 positions match TRBD2. Germline V gene lookup returns CDR1 LNHDA and CDR2 SQIVND (reference sequence). This CDR3 region has 15 residues. V was pared by 6 bases and J by 0 bases, with 3 bases of the junction left unmatched. Filled out from reference TRBV19 and TRBJ2-3, the complete variable domain reads DGGITQSPKYLFRKEGQNVTLSCEQNLNHDAMYWYRQDPGQGLRLIYYSQIVNDFQKGDIAEGYSVSREKKESFPLTVTSAQKNPTAFYLCASSLTSGSTDTQYFGPGTRLTVL.

The chain is built from TRBV19 and TRBJ1-1; TRBD1 agrees at 8 bases. This CDR3 comprises 14 residues. The germline CDR1 and CDR2 sequences are LNHDA and SQIVND (reference sequence). V shed 6 bases and J 0 bases; nucleotides not matched to a gene: 3. The CDR3 DNA is TGTGCCAGTAGACCGGGACAGGTGAACACTGAAGCTTTCTTT. Translating it yields CASRPGQVNTEAFF.

This clone was detected only once. The chain combines TRBV4-1 with TRBJ1-2, with D perhaps TRBD1 (5 bases). The CDR3 is 15 residues long. Germline values: CDR1 MGHRA, CDR2 YSYEKL. Deletions cut 1 base from V and 0 bases from J, with 9 bases between. This CDR3 is CASSQGPTANYGYTF. In DNA form, the CDR3 reads TGCGCCAGCAGCCAAGGCCCGACAGCTAACTATGGCTACACCTTC.

V usage is TRBV10-3 and J usage is TRBJ2-7; the match to TRBD1 covers 8 bases. CDR1 and CDR2 (germline): ENHRY, SYGVKD. The CDR3 spans 13 residues. V lost 6 bases, J lost 5 bases, and 6 bases stayed unmatched. The CDR3 sequence is CAIRRTGIDEQYF. In DNA form, the CDR3 reads TGTGCCATCAGACGGACAGGGATCGACGAGCAGTACTTC.

The V gene is TRBV6-6, the J gene TRBJ1-4; unclear D gene. V was shortened by 6 bases and J by 0 bases, with 11 bases between the two germline ends. This CDR3 region has 15 residues. Germline assignment: CDR1 MNHNY and CDR2 SVGAGI (reference sequence). The CDR3 here is CASRAPLSTNEKLFF. The DNA of the CDR3 is TGTGCCAGCAGAGCACCTCTTTCAACTAATGAAAAACTGTTTTTT.

The DNA of the CDR3 is TGTGCCAGTAGTACAGGTGGCGAGCAGTACTTC. Translation: CASSTGGEQYF. The chain recombines TRBV19 with TRBJ2-7, with D uncertain. CDR3 size: 11 residues. Germline V lookup: CDR1 LNHDA, CDR2 SQIVND (reference sequence). The ends were cut back, 4 bases at V and 6 bases at J, with 7 bases in the middle.

The chain is built from TRBV30 and TRBJ1-2; TRBD1 matches at 7 bases. CDR1 is GTSNPN and CDR2 is SVGIG in the germline V gene (reference sequence). The CDR3 length is 14 residues. The J segment lost 3 bases and the V segment lost 0 bases, leaving 4 bases of the junction unmatched. CDR3: CAWSVGGVDYGYTF. The DNA of the CDR3 is TGTGCCTGGAGTGTAGGGGGCGTGGACTATGGCTACACCTTC.

J is TRBJ2-1 and V is TRBV7-8; 13 nucleotides agree with TRBD2. Per germline, CDR1 SGHVS and CDR2 FQNEAQ. This CDR3 region has 15 residues. The junction had 8 bases not matched to a gene; V was cut back by 5 bases and J by 10 bases. The CDR3 coding sequence is TGTGCCAGCAGCAGGGGACTAGCGGGGTTGTGGGAGCAGTTCTTC. It yields the protein CASSRGLAGLWEQFF.

The table lists this clone with a count of one. The chain has TRBV5-1 and TRBJ2-4; tentatively, D is TRBD1 (6 bases). The CDR3 covers 15 residues. Germline values: CDR1 SGHRS, CDR2 YFSETQ. The V end was cut by 0 bases, the J end by 8 bases, with 15 bases between. The CDR3 region is CASSLDSGARDIQYF. The CDR3 nucleotides are TGCGCCAGCAGCTTGGATTCAGGGGCCAGGGACATTCAGTACTTC.

The genes are TRBV5-1 and TRBJ2-7; TRBD1 matches 8 bases. V dropped 0 bases and J dropped 7; count of bases not matched to a gene: 9. This CDR3 has 15 residues. Germline values: CDR1 SGHRS, CDR2 YFSETQ. The CDR3, as DNA: TGCGCCAGCAGCTTGGACCCAGGGGGCCCGGCAGAGCAGTACTTC. Translating it yields CASSLDPGGPAEQYF. The full variable domain, completed using reference TRBV5-1 and TRBJ2-7, is KAGVTQTPRYLIKTRGQQVTLSCSPISGHRSVSWYQQTPGQGLQFLFEYFSETQRNKGNFPGRFSGRQFSNSRSEMNVSTLELGDSALYLCASSLDPGGPAEQYFGPGTRLTVT.

This clone turned up a few times. The chain uses TRBV28 and TRBJ1-2; no reliable D call. Looked up from germline, CDR1 is MDHEN and CDR2 is SYDVKM. With 3 bases removed from V and 3 bases from J, the gap between germline ends came to 5 bases. This CDR3 has 12 amino acids. As DNA, the CDR3 is TGTGCCAGCAGTTTGCGGGACTATGGCTACACCTTC. Translation: CASSLRDYGYTF.

This chain joins TRBV5-5 and TRBJ2-7, with a tentative D call TRBD1 (7 bases). The CDR3 covers 14 residues. The germline V and J ends were trimmed by 0 bases and 6 bases, with 13 bases remaining between them. Germline CDR1 reads SGHKS; CDR2 reads YYEKEE (reference sequence). CDR3 nucleotides: TGTGCCAGCAGCTTGGGGCAGGGGGAGGTCGAGCAGTACTTC. It encodes CASSLGQGEVEQYF.